This T cell receptor (beta chain) was recovered during a study of T cell changes during pregnancy in multiple sclerosis. This clone was recorded once. The assay was immunoSEQ multiplex PCR, and TCRdb's table has in-frame clones only and misses some. The sample has tens of thousands of clones, almost 95% seen once. V dropped 5 bases and J dropped 1; count of bases not matched to a gene: 6. From germline, CDR1 is SGHVS and CDR2 FQNEAQ. The CDR3 is 15 residues long. The input for sequencing was peripheral blood, taken before pregnancy. This sequence was found in a female donor with multiple sclerosis, enrolled in a pregnancy study. V usage is TRBV7-8 and J usage is TRBJ1-1, with 8 bases that match TRBD1. CDR3 region: CASSGGDRGNTEAFF. For the CDR3, the DNA is TGTGCCAGCAGCGGGGGAGACAGGGGGAACACTGAAGCTTTCTTT. The variable domain in full, completed from reference TRBV7-8 and TRBJ1-1, reads GAGVSQSPRYKVAKRGQDVALRCDPISGHVSLFWYQQALGQGPEFLTYFQNEAQLDKSGLPSDRFFAERPEGSVSTLKIQRTQQEDSAVYLCASSGGDRGNTEAFFGQGTRLTVV.